This T cell receptor (beta chain) comes out of a study of blood T cell repertoires in COVID-19. Study-wide context: The analysed material was cDNA or gDNA that came from T cells, B-cell-depleted T cells, or PBMCs.

This CDR3 region has 15 residues. Losses at the gene ends were 7 bases for V and 7 bases for J; bases not matched to a gene: 12. From germline, CDR1 is SGHNT and CDR2 YYREEE (reference sequence). In the original processing: Reference gene primer amplification gave estimated nucleated cell counts. Sequencing used immunoSEQ multiplex PCR; TCRdb keeps in-frame clones, though not all of them. V, J and clone size are taken as reported in that table, and D and trimming were inferred from the DNA itself. The repertoire consists of around 96,000 clones, with about 95% occurring once and the leading ten covering roughly 4.7%.

This sequence was found in a human donor with active COVID-19. The donor label of this sample is uncertain. Sequenced sample: peripheral blood. The chain carries TRBV5-4 and TRBJ2-1; 9 bases match TRBD2. CDR3 residues: CASSLAGGNVNEQFF. The CDR3 nucleotides read TGTGCCAGCTCTCTGGCGGGGGGGAATGTTAATGAGCAGTTCTTC.